The clone carrying this T cell receptor beta chain has a handful of counts. The target antigen is unknown. Germline V gene sequence: CDR1 SEHNR, CDR2 FQNEAQ (reference sequence). V was trimmed by 5 bases and J by 6 bases, leaving 13 bases between them. This CDR3 contains 14 residues. This PCR relied on a set of 60 Vbeta primers and 13 Jbeta primers. Some clones are missing from TCRdb's copy, which holds only in-frame ones; the method was immunoSEQ multiplex PCR. The table records 95,000 to 130,000 clones, around three quarters of them present only once. This sample was included in a study of cytomegalovirus exposure and HLA in healthy donors. Study-wide results and limits: TCR beta sequences numbering 15,000 to 20,000 were associated with HLA alleles at 0.05 false discovery rate in a later analysis. In an earlier analysis, in approximately 570 donors, most V segments appeared productive either ~90% or ~30% of the time. Most observed TCR sequences were rare, whereas some public TCRs were detected in many donors.

The source material was PBMCs. The chain uses TRBV7-9 and TRBJ2-2, with D possibly being TRBD1 (5 bases). The receptor was isolated from a man aged 25 to 40 in good health and CMV-seropositive. CDR3 bases: TGTGCCAGCAGCCCACAAGGGGTCGCCGGGGAGCTGTTTTTT. Translating gives CASSPQGVAGELFF.